Here is one TCR beta chain with its context. The clone's antigen remains unknown. Base qualities are not recorded, but no much larger clone differs from it by a single base. TCRbeta CDR3 regions were amplified from genomic DNA using the immunoSEQ Assay, a bias-controlled multiplex PCR. Per the original workflow: The number of nucleated cells in each sample was estimated from the amplification of reference gene primers within the assay. To quantify the absolute abundance of each unique TCRbeta CDR3 rearrangement, sequence reads were collapsed and filtered. For each sample, productive Simpson clonality was calculated as the square root of Simpson's diversity index across productive rearrangements. Imported from immuneACCESS, the table was reduced by TCRdb to in-frame sequences with V and J called. These copies leave out some clones; in studies compared against another copy, an unresolved V gene accounts for under half, and the cause of the remainder is not known. V and J calls and clone size are those listed in that table; D and trimming were worked out from the DNA. The sample table records about 490,000 clones; around 85% of these occur just once. Approximately 3.4% of the sample is in the top ten clones.

CDR1 MNHEY and CDR2 SMNVEV were looked up in the germline V gene (reference sequence). Trimming costs V 10 bases and J 0 bases, and their ends lie 10 bases apart. Including the terminal cysteine and phenylalanine, the CDR3 comprises 13 residues. The kept DNA is CDR3 alone, 39 bases in frame from the first base. The collaborating institutions used their own protocols to collect whole blood in K2EDTA tubes. For TCRbeta analysis, collaborator samples were shipped as frozen whole blood, as isolated PBMCs, or as DNA extracted from either sample type. The source of the sample is a study of blood T cell repertoires in COVID-19 (dated by TCRdb to about 2020). In the study overall: The collaborator samples originated in the United States, Italy and Spain and spanned the acute and convalescent phases of COVID-19. The prospective study material was composed of cDNA or gDNA derived from T cells, B-cell-depleted T cells, or PBMCs. Subjects who had been exposed to COVID-19, were actively infected with it, or had recovered from it provided the deeply sampled blood TCRbeta repertoires that made up the dataset. A freely available public database, intended as a resource for researchers studying the immune response to SARS-CoV-2, is where the repertoires were released. Samples were obtained from the ongoing ImmuneRACE study (first 160 participants) and from 1,000 to 1,500 subjects provided by 6 global collaborators. Sample metadata almost always included a de-identified subject ID, COVID-19 status, age in years and sex. Where available, HLA class I and class II types were obtained from metadata supplied by the sample provider rather than from assay-based typing.

Overall study outcomes, separate from this receptor: Clinical and demographic metadata were provided uncurated, with the amount varying by source and participant.

Recombination connected TRBV27 to TRBJ2-1; too little of a D gene remains to name it. The sequence came from a human donor in a cohort sampled during active COVID-19. Sequencing was performed on peripheral blood. The CDR3 protein sequence reads: CATTRSSYNEQFF. The DNA sequence is TGTGCCACCACCCGGAGCTCCTACAATGAGCAGTTCTTC.